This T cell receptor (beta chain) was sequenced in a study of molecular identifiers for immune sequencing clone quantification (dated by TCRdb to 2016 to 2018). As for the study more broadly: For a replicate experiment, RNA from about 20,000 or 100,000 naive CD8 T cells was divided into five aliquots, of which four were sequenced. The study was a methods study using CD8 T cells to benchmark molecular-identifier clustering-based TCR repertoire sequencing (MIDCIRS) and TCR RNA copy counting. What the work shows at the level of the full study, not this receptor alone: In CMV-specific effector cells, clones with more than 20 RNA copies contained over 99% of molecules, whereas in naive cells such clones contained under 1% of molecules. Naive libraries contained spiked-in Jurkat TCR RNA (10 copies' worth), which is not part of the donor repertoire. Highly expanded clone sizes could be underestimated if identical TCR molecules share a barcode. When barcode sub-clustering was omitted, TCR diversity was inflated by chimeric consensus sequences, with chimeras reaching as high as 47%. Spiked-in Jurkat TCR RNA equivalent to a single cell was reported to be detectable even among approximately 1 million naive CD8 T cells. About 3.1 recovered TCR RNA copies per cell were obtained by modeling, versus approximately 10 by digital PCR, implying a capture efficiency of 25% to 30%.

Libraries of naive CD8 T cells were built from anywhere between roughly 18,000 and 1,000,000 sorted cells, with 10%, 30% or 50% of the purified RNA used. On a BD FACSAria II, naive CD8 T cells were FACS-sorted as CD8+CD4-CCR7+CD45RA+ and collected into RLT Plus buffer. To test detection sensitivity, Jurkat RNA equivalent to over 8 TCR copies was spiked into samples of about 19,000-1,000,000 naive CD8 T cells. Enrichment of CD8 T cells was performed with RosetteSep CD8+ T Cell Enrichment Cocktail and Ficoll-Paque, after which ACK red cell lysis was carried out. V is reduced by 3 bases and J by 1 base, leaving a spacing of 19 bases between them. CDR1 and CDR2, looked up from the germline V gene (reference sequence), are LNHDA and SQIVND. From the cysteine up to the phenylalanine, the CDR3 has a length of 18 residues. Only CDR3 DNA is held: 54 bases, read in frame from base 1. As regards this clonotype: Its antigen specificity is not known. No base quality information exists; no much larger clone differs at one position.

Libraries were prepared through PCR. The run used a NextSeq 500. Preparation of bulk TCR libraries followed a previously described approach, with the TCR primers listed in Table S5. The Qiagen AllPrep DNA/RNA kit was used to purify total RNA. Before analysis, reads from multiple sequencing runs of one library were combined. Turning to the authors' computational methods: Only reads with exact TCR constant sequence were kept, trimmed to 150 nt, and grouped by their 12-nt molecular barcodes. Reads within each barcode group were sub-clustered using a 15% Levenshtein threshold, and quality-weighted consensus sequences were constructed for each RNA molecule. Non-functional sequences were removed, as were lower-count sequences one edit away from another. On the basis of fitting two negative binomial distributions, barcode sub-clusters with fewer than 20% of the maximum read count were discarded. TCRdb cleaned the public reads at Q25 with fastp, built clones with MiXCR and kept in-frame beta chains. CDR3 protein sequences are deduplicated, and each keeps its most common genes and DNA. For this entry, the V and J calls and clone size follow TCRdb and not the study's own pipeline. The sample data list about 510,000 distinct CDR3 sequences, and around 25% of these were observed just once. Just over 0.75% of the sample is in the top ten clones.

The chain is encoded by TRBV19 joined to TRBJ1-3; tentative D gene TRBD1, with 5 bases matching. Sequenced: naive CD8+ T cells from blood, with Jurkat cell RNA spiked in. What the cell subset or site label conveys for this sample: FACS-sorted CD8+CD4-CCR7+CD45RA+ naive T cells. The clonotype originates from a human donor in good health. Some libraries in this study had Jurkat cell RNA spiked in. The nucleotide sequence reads TGTGCCAGTAGTATCTTCTCCCCGGCGGGGGGTTCTGGAAACACCATATATTTT. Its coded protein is CASSIFSPAGGSGNTIYF.